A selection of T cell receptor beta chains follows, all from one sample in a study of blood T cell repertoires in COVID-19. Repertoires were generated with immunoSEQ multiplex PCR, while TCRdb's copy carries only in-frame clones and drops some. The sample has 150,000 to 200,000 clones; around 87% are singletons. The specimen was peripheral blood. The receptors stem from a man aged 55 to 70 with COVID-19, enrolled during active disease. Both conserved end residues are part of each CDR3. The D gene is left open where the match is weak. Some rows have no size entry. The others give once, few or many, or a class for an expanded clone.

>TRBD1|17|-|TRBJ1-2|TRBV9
CASSVSTRGQVNYGYTF
TGTGCCAGCAGCGTATCGACCAGGGGACAGGTCAACTATGGCTACACCTTC
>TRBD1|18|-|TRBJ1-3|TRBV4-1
CASSQQAGQASSGNTIYF
TGCGCCAGCAGCCAACAAGCGGGACAGGCTAGCTCTGGAAACACCATATATTTT
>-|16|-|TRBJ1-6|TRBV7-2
CASSLAPGGGFPPLHF
TGTGCCAGCAGCTTAGCGCCTGGGGGGGGCTTCCCGCCCCTCCACTTT
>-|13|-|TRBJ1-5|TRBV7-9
CASGGVGNQPQHF
TGTGCCAGCGGAGGGGTCGGCAATCAGCCCCAGCATTTT
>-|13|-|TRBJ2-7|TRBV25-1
CASSLGGGYEQYF
TGTGCCAGCAGTCTAGGGGGTGGCTACGAGCAGTACTTC
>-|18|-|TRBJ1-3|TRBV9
CASSVGEYRVLSGNTIYF
TGTGCCAGCAGCGTAGGAGAGTACAGGGTCTTATCTGGAAACACCATATATTTT
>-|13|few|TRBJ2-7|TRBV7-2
CASSLQGQREQYF
TGTGCCAGCAGCCTACAGGGTCAGCGCGAGCAGTACTTC
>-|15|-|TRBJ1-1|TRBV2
CASIVSGLGSTEAFF
TGTGCCAGCATAGTATCGGGTTTGGGGAGCACTGAAGCTTTCTTT
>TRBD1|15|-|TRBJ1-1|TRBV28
CASRTQGARKTEAFF
TGTGCCAGCAGGACACAGGGGGCGAGAAAGACTGAAGCTTTCTTT
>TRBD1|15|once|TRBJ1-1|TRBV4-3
CASSPQDRDYTEAFF
TGCGCCAGCAGCCCACAGGACAGGGACTACACTGAAGCTTTCTTT
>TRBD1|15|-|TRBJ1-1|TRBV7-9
CASSSDRPLGVEAFF
TGTGCCAGCAGCTCGGACAGGCCCCTAGGGGTAGAGGCTTTCTTT
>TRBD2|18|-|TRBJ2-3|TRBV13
CASSLINRGGVSQYTQYF
TGTGCCAGCAGCTTAATAAATCGCGGGGGGGTATCACAATATACGCAGTATTTT
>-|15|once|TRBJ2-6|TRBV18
CASSPQPSGANVLTF
TGTGCCAGCTCACCACAGCCCTCTGGGGCCAACGTCCTGACTTTC
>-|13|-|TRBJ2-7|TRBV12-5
CASGLLEVTEQYF
TGTGCTAGTGGTTTGCTCGAGGTGACCGAGCAGTACTTC
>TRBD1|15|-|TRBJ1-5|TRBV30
CAWSGTGYSNQPQHF
TGTGCCTGGAGTGGGACAGGGTATAGCAATCAGCCCCAGCATTTT
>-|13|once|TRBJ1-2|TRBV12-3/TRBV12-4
CASSFQGGRGYTF
TGTGCCAGCAGTTTCCAGGGAGGCAGGGGCTACACCTTC
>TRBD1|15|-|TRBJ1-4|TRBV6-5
CASSSDRGSGEKLFF
TGTGCCAGCAGTTCCGACAGGGGGTCGGGAGAAAAACTGTTTTTT
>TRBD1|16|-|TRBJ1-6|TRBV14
CASSQVPTGVNSPLHF
TGTGCCAGCAGCCAAGTCCCTACAGGGGTGAACTCACCCCTCCACTTT
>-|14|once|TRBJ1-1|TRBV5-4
CASSSGGGGTEAFF
TGTGCCAGCAGCTCGGGAGGGGGAGGCACTGAAGCTTTCTTT
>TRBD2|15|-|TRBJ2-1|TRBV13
CASSLVWTSGDEQFF
TGTGCCAGCAGCTTAGTTTGGACTAGCGGCGATGAGCAGTTCTTC
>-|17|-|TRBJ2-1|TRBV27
CASSLNLPGVSYNEQFF
TGTGCCAGCAGTTTAAATCTCCCGGGAGTCTCCTACAATGAGCAGTTCTTC
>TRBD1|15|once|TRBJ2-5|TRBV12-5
CASGLTGGGQETQYF
TGTGCTAGTGGTTTGACAGGGGGCGGACAAGAGACCCAGTACTTC
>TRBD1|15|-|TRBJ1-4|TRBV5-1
CASSADRASNEKLFF
TGCGCCAGCAGCGCAGACAGGGCGAGTAATGAAAAACTGTTTTTT
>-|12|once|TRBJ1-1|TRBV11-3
CASSLSDTEAFF
TGTGCCAGCAGCTTGTCGGACACTGAAGCTTTCTTT
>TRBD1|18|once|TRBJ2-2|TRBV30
CAWSVQGMGRGLSGELFF
TGTGCCTGGAGTGTACAAGGCATGGGCAGGGGGCTATCCGGGGAGCTGTTTTTT
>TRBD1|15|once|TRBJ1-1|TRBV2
CASRGQATMNTEAFF
TGTGCCAGCAGGGGACAGGCTACCATGAACACTGAAGCTTTCTTT
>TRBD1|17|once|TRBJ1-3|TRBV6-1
CASSDPGQGLSGNTIYF
TGTGCCAGCAGTGACCCTGGACAGGGCCTCTCTGGAAACACCATATATTTT